This T cell receptor (beta chain) appears in the sequencing data of a study of cytomegalovirus exposure and HLA in healthy donors. CDR3 length equals 16 residues. Germline V lookup: CDR1 SGHNT, CDR2 YYREEE (reference sequence). With 4 bases clipped from V and 4 bases from J, the junction kept 9 bases outside the gene matches. The PCR had 60 Vbeta and 13 Jbeta primers. The data were produced by immunoSEQ multiplex PCR, yet TCRdb's version contains in-frame clones alone and is incomplete. The data contain about 150,000 clones, 79% of them singletons. The clonotype comes from a man aged 50-59 years in good health and CMV-seropositive. The specimen sequenced was PBMCs. This chain links TRBV5-4 with TRBJ2-5; TRBD2 matches 11 bases. For the CDR3, the DNA is TGTGCCAGCAGCGTTCAACTAGCGGGAGTTGGAGAGACCCAGTACTTC. Amino acid sequence: CASSVQLAGVGETQYF.